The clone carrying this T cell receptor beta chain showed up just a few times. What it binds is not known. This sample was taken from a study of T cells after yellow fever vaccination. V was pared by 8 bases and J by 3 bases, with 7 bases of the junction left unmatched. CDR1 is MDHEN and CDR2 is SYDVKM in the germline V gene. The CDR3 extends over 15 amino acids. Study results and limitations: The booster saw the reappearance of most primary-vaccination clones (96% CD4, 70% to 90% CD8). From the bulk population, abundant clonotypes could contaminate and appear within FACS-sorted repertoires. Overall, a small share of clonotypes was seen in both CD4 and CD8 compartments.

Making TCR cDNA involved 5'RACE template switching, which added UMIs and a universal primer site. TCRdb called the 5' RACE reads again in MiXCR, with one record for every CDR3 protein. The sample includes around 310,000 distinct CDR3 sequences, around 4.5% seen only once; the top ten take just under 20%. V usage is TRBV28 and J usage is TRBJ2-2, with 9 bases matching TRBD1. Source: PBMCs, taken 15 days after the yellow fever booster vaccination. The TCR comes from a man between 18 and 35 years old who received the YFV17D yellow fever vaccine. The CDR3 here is CASAFGTGYTGELFF. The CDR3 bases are TGTGCCAGCGCATTCGGGACAGGGTACACCGGGGAGCTGTTTTTT.